These 29 T cell receptor beta chains share one sample of origin, sequenced in a study of blood T cell repertoires in COVID-19. Sequencing used immunoSEQ multiplex PCR; TCRdb keeps in-frame clones, though not all of them. Here the sample spans roughly 700,000 clones, around 90% being singletons. The sample was peripheral blood. The receptor set was obtained from a woman between 18 and 29 years old with acute or convalescent COVID-19.

The V and J genes are TRBV12-2 and TRBJ1-2; TRBD1, as called in the table, went unchecked against the DNA. TRBV12-2 is labeled a pseudogene. The CDR3 contains 14 residues. CDR3 coding DNA: TGTGCAAGTCGCCTCGGACAGGGCAGTAGGGGCTACACCTTC. It translates to CASRLGQGSRGYTF.

This chain joins TRBV3-1 (or the pseudogene TRBV3-2) and TRBJ2-1, with TRBD1 as a possible D gene (6 bases). The germline CDR1 and CDR2 sequences are LGHDT and YNNKEL (reference sequence). The CDR3 has 17 amino acids. With 1 base removed from V and 0 bases from J, the gap between germline ends came to 13 bases. CDR3: CASSQVQGPRSYNEQFF. CDR3 nucleotides: TGTGCCAGCAGCCAAGTTCAGGGGCCACGCTCCTACAATGAGCAGTTCTTC.

The chain couples TRBV7-2 to TRBJ2-7; TRBD1 matches at 11 bases. The CDR3 runs to 12 residues. V gave up 8 bases and J gave up 7 bases; unmatched junction bases: 4. Germline lookup yields CDR1 SGHTA and CDR2 FQGNSA. The CDR3 sequence: CASWDRGGEQYF. CDR3 bases: TGTGCCAGCTGGGACAGGGGGGGGGAGCAGTACTTC. The whole variable domain, filled in from reference TRBV7-2 and TRBJ2-7, reads GAGVSQSPSNKVTEKGKDVELRCDPISGHTALYWYRQSLGQGLEFLIYFQGNSAPDKSGLPSDRFSAERTGGSVSTLTIQRTQQEDSAVYLCASWDRGGEQYFGPGTRLTVT.

The gene calls are TRBV30 and TRBJ2-2; 7 bases align to TRBD1. Germline assignment: CDR1 GTSNPN and CDR2 SVGIG (reference sequence). Trimming removed 3 bases from V and 8 bases from J; junction bases left unmatched: 6. CDR3 size: 13 residues. As DNA, the CDR3 is TGTGCCTGGAGCCGGACAGGCCGGGGGGAGCTGTTTTTT. It encodes CAWSRTGRGELFF.

The V call is TRBV7-2, the J call TRBJ1-6; D unresolved. The germline gives CDR1 SGHTA, CDR2 FQGNSA. The CDR3 contains 14 residues. V shed 1 base and J shed 3 bases, with 4 bases lying between them. Here the CDR3 DNA reads TGTGCCAGCAGCTTAGGGCTCTATAATTCACCCCTCCACTTT. This sequence encodes CASSLGLYNSPLHF.

The genes are TRBV29-1 and TRBJ2-2; 7 nucleotides align to TRBD1. V lost 7 bases to trimming and J lost 2 bases; unmatched junction nucleotides: 10. The CDR3 covers 15 residues. The germline V gene has CDR1 SQVTM and CDR2 ANQGSEA. The CDR3 DNA sequence: TGCAGCGGGCGTTTCGGGACAGCTAACACCGGGGAGCTGTTTTTT. This translates into CSGRFGTANTGELFF.

V usage is TRBV10-3 and J usage is TRBJ1-1, with TRBD1 matching over 7 bases. CDR1 ENHRY and CDR2 SYGVKD come from the germline V gene. The junction had 4 bases not matched to a gene; V was cut back by 3 bases and J by 0 bases. The CDR3 contains 15 residues. This CDR3 reads CAISDLRGMNTEAFF. CDR3 nucleotides: TGTGCCATCAGTGACCTCAGGGGGATGAACACTGAAGCTTTCTTT.

The V call is TRBV2, the J call TRBJ2-7; TRBD1 agrees at 9 bases. Germline V gene sequence: CDR1 SNHLY, CDR2 FYNNEI. V lost 7 bases and J lost 4; bases outside the gene matches: 11. The CDR3 contains 15 residues. DNA for the CDR3: TGTGCCAGCACCCCATGGGGACAGGGAAGTTACGAGCAGTACTTC. Its translation: CASTPWGQGSYEQYF.

V usage is TRBV4-2 and J usage is TRBJ2-1, with 8 bases that match TRBD1. The CDR3 contains 13 residues. CDR1 LGHNA and CDR2 YNFKEQ come from the germline V gene. V shed 4 bases and J 8 bases; nucleotides not matched to a gene: 4. CDR3: CASSPQGGDEQFF. The CDR3 DNA reads TGTGCCAGCAGCCCACAGGGGGGAGATGAGCAGTTCTTC.

The chain links TRBV25-1 to TRBJ2-7, with a weak D call TRBD2 (7 bases). The CDR3 runs to 13 residues. V was cut by 1 base and J by 6 bases, with 10 bases left in between. From germline, CDR1 is MGHDK and CDR2 SYGVNS. The CDR3 loop reads CASSEFGGREQYF. The DNA for the CDR3 is TGTGCCAGCAGTGAATTCGGGGGGCGCGAGCAGTACTTC.

In this sample, this clone turned up once. V usage is TRBV12-2 and J usage is TRBJ1-2; TRBD1, the D gene given by the table, was not confirmed from the DNA. TRBV12-2 is labeled a pseudogene. The CDR3 has 14 residues. CDR3 sequence: CASRSYRARYGYTF. CDR3 in DNA: TGTGCAAGTCGCTCTTACAGGGCGCGCTATGGCTACACCTTC.

The rearrangement uses TRBV9 and TRBJ1-5; tentative D call: TRBD1 (6 bases). Germline CDR1 is SGDLS and CDR2 is YYNGEE. Trimming shortened V by 3 bases and J by 7 bases, and 14 bases separated the two germline ends. This CDR3 spans 14 amino acids. The CDR3 is CASSADSRYQPQHF. CDR3 DNA: TGTGCCAGCAGCGCGGACAGTCGCTACCAGCCCCAGCATTTT.

The V call is TRBV18, the J call TRBJ2-7, with 11 bases identical to TRBD2. The V and J ends lost 6 bases and 3 bases, in that order; junction bases with no gene match: 10. This CDR3 region has 16 residues. Germline CDR1 KGHSH, CDR2 LQKENI. As DNA, the CDR3 is TGTGCCAGCTCTAGGGCTAGCGGGGGGTACCTCTACGAGCAGTACTTC. Translation gives CASSRASGGYLYEQYF.

The chain recombines TRBV4-3 with TRBJ1-1; weak D call: TRBD1 (6 bases). There are 15 residues in the CDR3. CDR1 is LGHNA, CDR2 YSLEER, per germline. V lost 1 base and J 4 bases, leaving 13 bases between the germline ends. The DNA of the CDR3 is TGCGCCAGCAGCCAAGTCCAGGGGCCGAGCACTGAAGCTTTCTTT. Translated, it gives CASSQVQGPSTEAFF.

The V and J genes are TRBV3-1 (or the pseudogene TRBV3-2) and TRBJ1-1, with 9 bases lining up with TRBD1. Germline V gene lookup returns CDR1 LGHDT and CDR2 YNNKEL (reference sequence). V trimming: 3 bases; J trimming: 5 bases; junction bases outside the gene matches: 7. CDR3 length equals 15 residues. CDR3 DNA: TGTGCCAGCAGCCACCTAAACAGGGGGCCAACTGAAGCTTTCTTT. This codes for CASSHLNRGPTEAFF.

This clone was detected once. The sample carries other DNA sequences with the same CDR3. Here the CDR3 DNA reads TGTGCCAGCAGCTTGGGGCAGGGGGCCAACTATGGCTACACCTTC. As protein: CASSLGQGANYGYTF. The rearrangement links TRBV5-4 to TRBJ1-2, with 8 bases that match TRBD1. CDR3 length: 15 amino acids. The trim removed 0 bases at V and 2 bases at J, leaving 3 bases unmatched. Per the germline V gene, CDR1 is SGHNT and CDR2 is YYREEE (reference sequence).

The CDR3 spells CASSHGQVFAATQETQYF. DNA for the CDR3: TGCGCCAGCAGCCACGGACAGGTTTTTGCAGCGACACAAGAGACCCAGTACTTC. The chain is built from TRBV5-1 and TRBJ2-5; 7 nucleotides align to TRBD1. The CDR3 totals 18 residues. Germline V gene lookup returns CDR1 SGHRS and CDR2 YFSETQ. The trim removed 4 bases at V and 2 bases at J, leaving 17 bases unmatched. Filled out from reference TRBV5-1 and TRBJ2-5, the complete variable domain reads KAGVTQTPRYLIKTRGQQVTLSCSPISGHRSVSWYQQTPGQGLQFLFEYFSETQRNKGNFPGRFSGRQFSNSRSEMNVSTLELGDSALYLCASSHGQVFAATQETQYFGPGTRLLVL.

The chain combines TRBV19 with TRBJ1-1; a possible D gene is TRBD1 (5 bases). This CDR3 region has 15 residues. V was clipped by 8 bases and J by 0 bases, with 16 bases between them. Germline CDR1 reads LNHDA; CDR2 reads SQIVND (reference sequence). The CDR3 loop reads CASQPRTPLNTEAFF. The CDR3 DNA reads as TGTGCCAGTCAACCGAGGACACCTTTGAACACTGAAGCTTTCTTT.

The chain carries TRBV7-9 and TRBJ2-3; tentatively, D is TRBD1 (5 bases). The CDR3 totals 15 residues. Trimming shortened V by 0 bases and J by 2 bases, and 9 bases separated the two germline ends. Germline V gene data show CDR1 as SEHNR and CDR2 as FQNEAQ (reference sequence). The DNA of the CDR3 is TGTGCCAGCAGCTTAGCAGGGGCCCCCACAGATACGCAGTATTTT. The encoded protein is CASSLAGAPTDTQYF.

The chain links TRBV19 to TRBJ1-5, with a weak D call TRBD1 (5 bases). Germline CDR1 reads LNHDA; CDR2 reads SQIVND (reference sequence). There are 13 residues in the CDR3. Trimming removed 7 bases at V and 5 bases at J, with 12 bases between. In DNA, the CDR3 is TGTGCCAGTACGAGCTGGGGGGATCAGCCCCAGCATTTT. The encoded protein is CASTSWGDQPQHF.

Only one count was recorded for this clone. V usage is TRBV6-5 and J usage is TRBJ2-7; TRBD1 might be the D (5 bases). The CDR3 is made up of 12 amino acids. Trimming stripped 10 bases from V and 0 bases from J, with 10 bases between. CDR1 and CDR2 (germline): MNHEY, SVGAGI. The CDR3 spells CATTVSSYEQYF. In DNA, the CDR3 is TGTGCCACGACAGTGAGCTCCTACGAGCAGTACTTC.

The genes are TRBV25-1 and TRBJ1-1, with D hard to call. Per the germline V gene, CDR1 is MGHDK and CDR2 is SYGVNS. The CDR3 loop spans 11 amino acids. Trimming cost V 6 bases and J 3 bases, with 5 bases left between them. In DNA, the CDR3 is TGTGCCAGCAGCAGTTACACTGAAGCTTTCTTT. Translating it yields CASSSYTEAFF.

This chain connects TRBV21-1 to TRBJ1-5; TRBD1, as called in the table, went unchecked against the DNA. TRBV21-1 is a recognized pseudogene. The CDR3 covers 18 residues. CDR3 in DNA: TGTGCCAGCAGCAAAGTCCCCCCGGGACAGAATAGCAATCAGCCCCAGCATTTT. Amino acid sequence: CASSKVPPGQNSNQPQHF.

V and J are TRBV15 and TRBJ2-7, with 8 bases that match TRBD2. This CDR3 comprises 15 residues. J was trimmed by 1 base and V by 2 bases; bases with no gene match: 4. The germline V gene encodes CDR1 LNHNV and CDR2 YYDKDF (reference sequence). The CDR3 DNA follows: TGTGCCACCAGCAGACCCAGCGGGAGATCCTACGAGCAGTACTTC. It encodes CATSRPSGRSYEQYF.

The rearrangement uses TRBV10-3 and TRBJ1-5, with TRBD1 matching over 10 bases. The CDR3 contains 14 residues. Germline loops: CDR1 ENHRY, CDR2 SYGVKD. J was trimmed by 5 bases and V by 6 bases; bases with no gene match: 4. CDR3 protein: CAISRTGGDQPQHF. For the CDR3, the DNA is TGTGCCATCAGCCGGACAGGGGGAGATCAGCCCCAGCATTTT.

V usage is TRBV7-9 and J usage is TRBJ2-1, with no clear D. Germline-derived CDR1 and CDR2 are SEHNR and FQNEAQ (reference sequence). Trimming stripped 6 bases from V and 0 bases from J, with 9 bases between. The CDR3 covers 14 residues. CDR3 nucleotides: TGTGCCAGCAGTTTAATTAGCTCCTACAATGAGCAGTTCTTC. It is translated as CASSLISSYNEQFF.

J is TRBJ1-2 and V is TRBV5-5, with 10 bases aligning to TRBD1. This CDR3 is built from 15 residues. The junction had 4 bases not matched to a gene; V was cut back by 4 bases and J by 1 base. Per the germline V gene, CDR1 is SGHKS and CDR2 is YYEKEE (reference sequence). The CDR3: CASSPGQGFNYGYTF. DNA for the CDR3: TGTGCCAGCAGCCCGGGACAGGGGTTTAACTATGGCTACACCTTC.

The gene calls are TRBV6-6 and TRBJ2-7; possible D gene TRBD1, 5 bases. Germline CDR1 reads MNHNY; CDR2 reads SVGAGI (reference sequence). The CDR3 length is 15 residues. Trimming left V 2 bases short and J 0 bases short, with 11 bases between. In DNA, the CDR3 is TGTGCCAGCAGTTACGACAGCTCCCTCTCCTACGAGCAGTACTTC. Its protein is CASSYDSSLSYEQYF.

The chain recombines TRBV7-2 with TRBJ2-4, with D tentatively TRBD2 (6 bases). Germline CDR1 reads SGHTA; CDR2 reads FQGNSA. Trimming cost V 3 bases and J 0 bases, with 6 bases left between them. CDR3 length: 14 residues. The CDR3 DNA reads TGTGCCAGCAGCTTCGGGGGAGCCAAAAACATTCAGTACTTC. Its protein product is CASSFGGAKNIQYF.